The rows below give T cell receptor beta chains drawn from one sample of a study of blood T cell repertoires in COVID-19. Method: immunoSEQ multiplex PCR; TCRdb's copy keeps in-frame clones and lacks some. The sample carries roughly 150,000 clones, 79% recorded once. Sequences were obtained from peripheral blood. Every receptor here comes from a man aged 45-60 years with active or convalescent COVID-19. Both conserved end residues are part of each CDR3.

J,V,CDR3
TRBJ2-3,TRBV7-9,CASSPPEGLRISSTDTQYF
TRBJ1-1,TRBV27,CASSLGGQGKPLNTEAFF
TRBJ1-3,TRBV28,CASSLTGGSGNTIYF
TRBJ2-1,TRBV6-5,CASSYSQGFVNEQFF
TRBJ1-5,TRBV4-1,CASSRAQGQPQHF
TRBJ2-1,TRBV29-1,CSVPPQGSAYHEQFF
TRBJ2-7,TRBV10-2,CTSSESRTGPYEQYF
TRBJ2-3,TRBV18,CASSPGGRSGDTQYF
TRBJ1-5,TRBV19,CASSIGDFSNQPQHF
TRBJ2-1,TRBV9,CASSQGLYNEQFF
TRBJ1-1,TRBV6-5,CASSRGGTEAFF
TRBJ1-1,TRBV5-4,CASSPGGRGQNTEAFF
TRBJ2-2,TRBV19,CASSIDRGANTGELFF
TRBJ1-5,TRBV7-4,CASSLSESGQGVFWGQPQHF
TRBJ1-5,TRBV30,CAWSDGDNQPQHF
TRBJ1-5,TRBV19,CASSIGSQVNQPQHF
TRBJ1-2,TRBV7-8,CASSLVQGASYGYTF
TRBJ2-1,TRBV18,CASSPQWTGGWNEQFF
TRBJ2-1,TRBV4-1,CASSQVEQGAHPYNEQFF
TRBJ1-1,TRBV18,CASSPQRYEAFF
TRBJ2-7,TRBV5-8,CASSLQWSGRYPYEQYF
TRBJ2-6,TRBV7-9,CASSFRGPGANVLTF
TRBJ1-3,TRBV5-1,CASSAGQGTLGNTIYF
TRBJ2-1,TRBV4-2,CASSQGRTGGYNEQFF
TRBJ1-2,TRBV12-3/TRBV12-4,CASREDSYGYTF
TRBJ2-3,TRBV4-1,CASSQGVAGLGDTQYF
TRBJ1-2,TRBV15,CATSRGRQGYGYTF
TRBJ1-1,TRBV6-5,CASSYTGDTGEAFF
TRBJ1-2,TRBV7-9,CASSLAQGTYGYTF
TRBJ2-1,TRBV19,CASSGPYNEQFF
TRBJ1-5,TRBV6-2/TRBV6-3,CASSLDISNQPQHF
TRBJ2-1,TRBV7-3,CASSLTYGRASEQFF
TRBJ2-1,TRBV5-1,CASSKLGQNNEQFF
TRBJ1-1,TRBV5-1,CASSHGQANTEAFF
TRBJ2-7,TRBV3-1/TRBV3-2,CASSPPYEQYF
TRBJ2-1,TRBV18,CASSPQAGTPEQFF
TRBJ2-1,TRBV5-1,CASSLSYNEQFF
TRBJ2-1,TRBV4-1,CASSQVNLVRSEQFF
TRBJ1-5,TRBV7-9,CASSLTAGFGNQPQHF
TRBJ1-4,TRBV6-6,CASSPFGGHQGEKLFF
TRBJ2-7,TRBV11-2,CASSLGEELAGWGYEQYF
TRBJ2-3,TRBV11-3,CASSLERDTQYF
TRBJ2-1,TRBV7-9,CASSSRAGGPYNEQFF
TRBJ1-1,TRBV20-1,CSAGAEEAFF